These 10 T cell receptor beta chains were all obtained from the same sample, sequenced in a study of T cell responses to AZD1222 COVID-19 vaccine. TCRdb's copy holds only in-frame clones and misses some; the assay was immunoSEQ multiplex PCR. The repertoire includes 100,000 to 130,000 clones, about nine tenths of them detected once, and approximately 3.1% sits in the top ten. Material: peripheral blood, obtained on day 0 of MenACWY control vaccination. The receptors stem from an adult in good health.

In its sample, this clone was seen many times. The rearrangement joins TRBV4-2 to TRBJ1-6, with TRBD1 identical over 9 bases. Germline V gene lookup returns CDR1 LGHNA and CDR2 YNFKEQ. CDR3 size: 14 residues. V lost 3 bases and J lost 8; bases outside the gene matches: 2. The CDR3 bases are TGTGCCAGCAGCCAGACAGGGGGAGATTCACCCCTCCACTTT. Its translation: CASSQTGGDSPLHF.

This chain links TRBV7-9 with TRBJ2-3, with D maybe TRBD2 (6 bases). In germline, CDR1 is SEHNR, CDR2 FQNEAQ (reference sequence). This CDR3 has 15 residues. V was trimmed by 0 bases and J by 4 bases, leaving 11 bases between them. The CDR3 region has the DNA TGTGCCAGCAGCTTAGCGCTGGGGAGGTCAGATACGCAGTATTTT. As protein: CASSLALGRSDTQYF.

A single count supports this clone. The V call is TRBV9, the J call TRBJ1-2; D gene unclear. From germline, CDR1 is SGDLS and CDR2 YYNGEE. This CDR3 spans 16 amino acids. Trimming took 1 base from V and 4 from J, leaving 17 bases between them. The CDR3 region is CASSVLPYGRAYGYTF. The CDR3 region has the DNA TGTGCCAGCAGCGTACTACCTTACGGCCGGGCCTATGGCTACACCTTC.

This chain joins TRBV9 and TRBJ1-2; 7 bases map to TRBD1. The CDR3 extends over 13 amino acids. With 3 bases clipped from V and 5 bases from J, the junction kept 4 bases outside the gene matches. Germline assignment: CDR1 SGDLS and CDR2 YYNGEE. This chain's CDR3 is CASSAQGDYGYTF. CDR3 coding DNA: TGTGCCAGCAGCGCCCAGGGGGATTATGGCTACACCTTC.

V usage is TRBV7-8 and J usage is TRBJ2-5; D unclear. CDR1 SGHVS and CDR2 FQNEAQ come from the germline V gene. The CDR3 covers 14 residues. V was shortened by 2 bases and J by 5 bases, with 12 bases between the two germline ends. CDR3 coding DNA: TGTGCCAGCAGCTTATCCCAGCGTGGCGAGACCCAGTACTTC. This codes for CASSLSQRGETQYF.

The CDR3 is CASTPAPRYYGYTF. CDR3 sequence (DNA): TGTGCCAGTACCCCCGCCCCCCGGTACTATGGCTACACCTTC. V and J are TRBV19 and TRBJ1-2; D is unresolved. Trimming removed 7 bases from V and 3 bases from J, with 15 bases in between. Germline assignment: CDR1 LNHDA and CDR2 SQIVND (reference sequence). CDR3 length: 14 residues.

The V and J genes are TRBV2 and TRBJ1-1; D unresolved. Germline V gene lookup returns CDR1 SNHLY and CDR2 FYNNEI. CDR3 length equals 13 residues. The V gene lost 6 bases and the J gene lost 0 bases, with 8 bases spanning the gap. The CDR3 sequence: CASRTDVNTEAFF. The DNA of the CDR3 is TGTGCCAGCAGAACGGATGTGAACACTGAAGCTTTCTTT.

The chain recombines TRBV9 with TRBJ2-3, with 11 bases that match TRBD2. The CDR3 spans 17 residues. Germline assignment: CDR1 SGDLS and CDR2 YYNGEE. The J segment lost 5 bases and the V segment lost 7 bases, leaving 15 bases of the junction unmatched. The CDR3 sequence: CASQRTSGPGYLDTQYF. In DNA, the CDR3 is TGTGCCAGCCAAAGGACTAGCGGGCCTGGGTATCTAGATACGCAGTATTTT.

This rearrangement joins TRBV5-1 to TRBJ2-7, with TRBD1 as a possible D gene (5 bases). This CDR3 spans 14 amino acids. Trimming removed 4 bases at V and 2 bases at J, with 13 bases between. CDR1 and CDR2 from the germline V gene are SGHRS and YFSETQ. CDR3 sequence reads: CASSPRTQTYEQYF. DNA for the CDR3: TGCGCCAGCAGCCCACGGACACAGACCTACGAGCAGTACTTC.

The DNA of the CDR3 is TGTGCTAGTGCCGCGGACAGGGAAACTGATCAGCCCCAGCATTTT. Encoded protein: CASAADRETDQPQHF. The rearrangement uses TRBV12-5 and TRBJ1-5; 8 bases line up with TRBD1. In germline, CDR1 is LGHNT, CDR2 FRNRAP. The CDR3 is 15 residues long. Trimming at V came to 7 bases and at J to 5 bases, leaving 10 bases not matched to a gene.